This is a list of T cell receptor beta chains from one sample in a study of T cells in Graves' hyperthyroidism and ophthalmopathy. TCRdb ran MiXCR on the multiplex PCR reads and lists one entry per CDR3 protein. The table has approximately 490,000 distinct CDR3 sequences, 20% to 25% seen once. Source material: blood. The source of these receptors is a woman aged 65 to 85 with Graves' ophthalmopathy. CDR3s include the opening cysteine and the closing phenylalanine or tryptophan. Fields, in order: J gene, clone size, V gene, D gene, CDR3 DNA, CDR3 protein. The D gene is left open where the match is weak. Clone size appears in some rows only: once, few, many, or a class for an expanded clone.

TRBJ2-7 few TRBV12-3/TRBV12-4 TRBD2 TGTGCCAGCAGTCCCTCGGCTAGCGGGCCTCCCGAGCAGTACTTC CASSPSASGPPEQYF
TRBJ1-3 NA TRBV7-9 NA TGTGCCAGCAGCTTATTTCAAGGAAACACCATATATTTT CASSLFQGNTIYF
TRBJ2-5 NA TRBV20-1 TRBD1 TGCAGTGCTAGAAACGGCAGGGGGATAGAGACCCAGTACTTC CSARNGRGIETQYF
TRBJ2-3 NA TRBV11-2 NA TGTGCCAGCAGCCCAGGGGGCGGGAGAAGGGGCACAGATACGCAGTATTTT CASSPGGGRRGTDTQYF
TRBJ2-2 NA TRBV27 NA TGTGCCAGCAGCAGTTACCGGACCGAGACAGGCCAGGCGGGGACCGGGGAGCTGTTTTTT CASSSYRTETGQAGTGELFF
TRBJ2-5 NA TRBV5-1 NA TGCGCCAGCATGTGGCGGGATAGAGAGACCCAGTACTTC CASMWRDRETQYF
TRBJ1-3 NA TRBV10-3 NA TGTGCCACTGTACCGGGACAATTACCGAGGTCCGGAAACACCATATATTTT CATVPGQLPRSGNTIYF
TRBJ2-3 once TRBV20-1 TRBD2 TGCAGTGCTAGAGATCCAGCGGGAAGGCCAGATACGCAGTATTTT CSARDPAGRPDTQYF
TRBJ1-6 NA TRBV7-8 NA TGTGCCAGCAGCCGCGGAGGGGCCAATTCACCCCTCCACTTT CASSRGGANSPLHF
TRBJ1-1 many TRBV3-1 NA TGTGCCAGCAGCCCGTTAGCCCCCGGGACCGAAGCTTTCTTT CASSPLAPGTEAFF
TRBJ2-7 many TRBV28 TRBD1 TGTGCCAGCAGCCGACATAAGGACAGGGCGCGGGAGCAGTACTTC CASSRHKDRAREQYF
TRBJ2-3 few TRBV30 NA TGTGCCTGGAGTCCGTACACAGATACGCAGTATTTT CAWSPYTDTQYF
TRBJ2-6 few TRBV12-3/TRBV12-4 NA TGTGCCAGCAGTTTACAGATCGGTTCAGGGCCAGGGGCCAACGTCCTGACTTTC CASSLQIGSGPGANVLTF
TRBJ2-4 many TRBV12-3/TRBV12-4 TRBD1 TGTGCCAGCAGTCGCGGGACAGGGGTGGCCAAAAACATTCAGTACTTC CASSRGTGVAKNIQYF
TRBJ2-7 few TRBV5-1 TRBD1 TGCGCCAGCAGCGCCTCCGGGACAGGGGGGTACGAGCAGTACTTC CASSASGTGGYEQYF
TRBJ2-5 NA TRBV5-1 NA TGCGCCAGCAGCCCGAGCCCCCACACCGAAGAGACCCAGTACTTC CASSPSPHTEETQYF
TRBJ2-1 NA TRBV7-2 NA TGTGCCAGCAGCATCGGACCAGCGGATGAGCAGTTCTTC CASSIGPADEQFF
TRBJ2-1 NA TRBV3-1 TRBD2 TGTGCCAGCACCTGGACTAGCGGAGCCTACAATGAGCAGTTCTTC CASTWTSGAYNEQFF
TRBJ1-5 many TRBV12-3/TRBV12-4 TRBD1 TGTGCCAGCAGCCGGGACAGGGGAGATCAGCCCCAGCATTTT CASSRDRGDQPQHF
TRBJ2-1 NA TRBV5-1 NA TGCGCCAGCAGCATGGGAGTTGAGCAGTTCTTC CASSMGVEQFF
TRBJ2-1 many TRBV7-2 NA TGTGCCAGCAGCTTTACGGACTGGATGGGGAATGAGCAGTTCTTC CASSFTDWMGNEQFF
TRBJ2-7 few TRBV6-6 TRBD2 TGTGCCAGCAGTTACTGGGGACTAGCTAAGTACGAGCAGTACTTC CASSYWGLAKYEQYF
TRBJ1-2 NA TRBV4-3 TRBD1 TGCGCCAGCAGCCAAGAGACGGACAGGAACTATGGCTACACCTTC CASSQETDRNYGYTF
TRBJ2-7 few TRBV5-1 TRBD1 TGCGCCAGCAGCCCAAAGACAGGGGGCGGGGTCGAGCAGTACTTC CASSPKTGGGVEQYF
TRBJ2-5 many TRBV6-5 TRBD2 TGTGCCAGCAGTTACAGCGGGACCGGTGAGACCCAGTACTTC CASSYSGTGETQYF
TRBJ2-5 NA TRBV19 TRBD2 TGTGCCAGTAGTCTGCCGGGAGGCAATCTGGGGACCCAGTACTTC CASSLPGGNLGTQYF
TRBJ1-1 many TRBV6-2/TRBV6-3 NA TGTGCCAGCAGTTACCTATTTAGGTCTCTGGGCACTGAAGCTTTCTTT CASSYLFRSLGTEAFF
TRBJ1-2 few TRBV5-1 TRBD1 TGCGCCAGCAGCTCCCGGACAGGGGGCGCGATGAGTGGCTACACCTTC CASSSRTGGAMSGYTF
TRBJ2-1 many TRBV6-2/TRBV6-3 NA TGTGCCAGCAGTTACTCAGGCCGGGTTCATGAGCAGTTCTTC CASSYSGRVHEQFF
TRBJ2-3 few TRBV28 TRBD2 TGTGCCAGCAGTGGGACTACCCTAAGCACAGATACGCAGTATTTT CASSGTTLSTDTQYF
TRBJ1-2 NA TRBV4-1 TRBD1 TGCGCCAGCAGCCAAGAGGGACAGGGCCGATATGGCTACACCTTC CASSQEGQGRYGYTF
TRBJ2-7 few TRBV6-1 NA TGTGCCAGCAGGCCGACAGGCCGAGCTTACGAGCAGTACTTC CASRPTGRAYEQYF